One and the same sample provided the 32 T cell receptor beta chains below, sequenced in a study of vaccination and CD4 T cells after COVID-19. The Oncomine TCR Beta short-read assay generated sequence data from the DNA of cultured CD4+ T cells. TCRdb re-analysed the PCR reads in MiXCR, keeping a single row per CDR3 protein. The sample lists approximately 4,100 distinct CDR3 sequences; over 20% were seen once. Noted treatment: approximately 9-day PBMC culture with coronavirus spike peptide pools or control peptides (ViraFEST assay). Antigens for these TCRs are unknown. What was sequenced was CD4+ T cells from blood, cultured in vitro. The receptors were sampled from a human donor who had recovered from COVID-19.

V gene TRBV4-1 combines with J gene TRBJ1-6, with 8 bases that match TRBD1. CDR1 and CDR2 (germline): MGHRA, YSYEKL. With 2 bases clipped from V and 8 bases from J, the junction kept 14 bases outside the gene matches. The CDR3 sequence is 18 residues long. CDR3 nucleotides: TGCGCCAGCAGCCAACCCTGGGGAGGGGGACAGGCAGATTCACCCCTCCACTTT. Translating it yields CASSQPWGGGQADSPLHF.

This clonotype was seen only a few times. The CDR3 coding sequence is TGTGCCAGAAGCTTCAGGGAAGCTAACTATGGCTACACCTTC. Encoded protein: CARSFREANYGYTF. The J gene is TRBJ1-2, the V gene TRBV5-3; D might be TRBD1 (5 bases). TRBV5-3 is flagged as an ORF with uncertain function. The length of the CDR3 is 14 residues. Trimming stripped 2 bases from V and 0 bases from J, with 8 bases between.

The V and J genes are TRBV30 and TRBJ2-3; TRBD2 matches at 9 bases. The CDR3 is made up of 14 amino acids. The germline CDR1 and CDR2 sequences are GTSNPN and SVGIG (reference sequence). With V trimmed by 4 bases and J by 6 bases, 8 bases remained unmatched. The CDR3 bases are TGTGCCTGGAAGGTCCTAGCGGGGAAGGATACGCAGTATTTT. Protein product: CAWKVLAGKDTQYF.

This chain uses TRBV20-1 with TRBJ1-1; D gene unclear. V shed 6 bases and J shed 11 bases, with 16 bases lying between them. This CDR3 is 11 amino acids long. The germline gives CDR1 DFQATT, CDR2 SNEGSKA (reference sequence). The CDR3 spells CSASGLPAAFF. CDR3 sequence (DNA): TGCAGTGCGTCTGGACTCCCTGCGGCTTTCTTT.

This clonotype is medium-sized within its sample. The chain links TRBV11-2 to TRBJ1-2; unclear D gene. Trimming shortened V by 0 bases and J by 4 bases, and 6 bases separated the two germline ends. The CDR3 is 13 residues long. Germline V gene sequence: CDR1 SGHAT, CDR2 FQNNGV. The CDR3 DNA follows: TGTGCCAGCAGCTTAGAGGCTGGCTATGGCTACACCTTC. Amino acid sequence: CASSLEAGYGYTF.

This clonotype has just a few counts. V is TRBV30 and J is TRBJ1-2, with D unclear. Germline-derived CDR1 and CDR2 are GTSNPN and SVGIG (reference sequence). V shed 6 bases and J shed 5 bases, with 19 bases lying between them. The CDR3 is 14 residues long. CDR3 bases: TGTGCCTGTCTCCCGTTGGGGTTCCCTTATGGCTACACCTTC. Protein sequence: CACLPLGFPYGYTF.

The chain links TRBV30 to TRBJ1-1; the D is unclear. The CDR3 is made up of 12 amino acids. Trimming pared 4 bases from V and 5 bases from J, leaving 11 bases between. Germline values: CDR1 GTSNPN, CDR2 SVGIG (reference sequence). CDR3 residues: CAWNGPATEAFF. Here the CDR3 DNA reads TGTGCCTGGAACGGACCGGCAACTGAAGCTTTCTTT.

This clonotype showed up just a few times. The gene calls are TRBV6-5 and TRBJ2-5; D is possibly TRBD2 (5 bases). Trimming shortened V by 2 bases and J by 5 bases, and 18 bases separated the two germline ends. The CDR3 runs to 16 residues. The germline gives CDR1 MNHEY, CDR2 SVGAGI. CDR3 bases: TGTGCCAGCAGTTACAATCCGGCTAGCCCCCAGGAGACCCAGTACTTC. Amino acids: CASSYNPASPQETQYF.

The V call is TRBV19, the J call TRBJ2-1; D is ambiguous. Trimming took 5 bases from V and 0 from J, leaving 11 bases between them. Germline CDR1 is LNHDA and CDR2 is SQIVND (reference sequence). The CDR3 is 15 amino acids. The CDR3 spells CASSGVGNSYNEQFF. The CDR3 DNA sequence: TGTGCCAGTAGTGGTGTGGGTAACTCCTACAATGAGCAGTTCTTC.

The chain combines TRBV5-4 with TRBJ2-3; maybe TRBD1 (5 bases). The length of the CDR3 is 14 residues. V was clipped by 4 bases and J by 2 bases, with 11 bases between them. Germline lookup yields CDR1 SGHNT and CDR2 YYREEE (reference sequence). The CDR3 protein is CASSRQPNTDTQYF. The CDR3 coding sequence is TGTGCCAGCAGCCGACAGCCCAACACAGATACGCAGTATTTT.

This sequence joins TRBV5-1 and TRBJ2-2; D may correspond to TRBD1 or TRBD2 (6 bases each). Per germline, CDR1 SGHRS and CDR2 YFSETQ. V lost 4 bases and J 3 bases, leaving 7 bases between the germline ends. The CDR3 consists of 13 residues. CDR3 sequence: CASSRGDTGELFF. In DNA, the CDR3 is TGCGCCAGCAGCAGGGGGGACACCGGGGAGCTGTTTTTT. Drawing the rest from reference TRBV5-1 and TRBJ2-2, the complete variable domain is KAGVTQTPRYLIKTRGQQVTLSCSPISGHRSVSWYQQTPGQGLQFLFEYFSETQRNKGNFPGRFSGRQFSNSRSEMNVSTLELGDSALYLCASSRGDTGELFFGEGSRLTVL.

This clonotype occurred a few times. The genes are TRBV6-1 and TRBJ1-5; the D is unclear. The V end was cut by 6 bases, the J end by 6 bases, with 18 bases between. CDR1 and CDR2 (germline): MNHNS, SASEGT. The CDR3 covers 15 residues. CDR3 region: CASSITDEFFQPQHF. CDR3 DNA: TGTGCCAGCAGCATAACGGACGAGTTTTTTCAGCCCCAGCATTTT.

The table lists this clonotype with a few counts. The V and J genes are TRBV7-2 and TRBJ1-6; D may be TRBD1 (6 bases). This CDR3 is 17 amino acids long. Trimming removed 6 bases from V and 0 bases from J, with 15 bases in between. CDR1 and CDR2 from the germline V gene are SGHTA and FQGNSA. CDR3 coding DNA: TGTGCCAGCAGTCACAGGGTACAGAGCTCCTATAATTCACCCCTCCACTTT. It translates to CASSHRVQSSYNSPLHF. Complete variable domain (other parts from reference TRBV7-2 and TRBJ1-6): GAGVSQSPSNKVTEKGKDVELRCDPISGHTALYWYRQSLGQGLEFLIYFQGNSAPDKSGLPSDRFSAERTGGSVSTLTIQRTQQEDSAVYLCASSHRVQSSYNSPLHFGNGTRLTVT.

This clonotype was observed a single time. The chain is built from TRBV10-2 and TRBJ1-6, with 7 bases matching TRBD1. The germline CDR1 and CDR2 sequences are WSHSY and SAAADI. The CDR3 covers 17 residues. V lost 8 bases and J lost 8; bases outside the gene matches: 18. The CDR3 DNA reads TGCGCCAGCCGACAGGGTCAAGTCCTGAAAGCCCATTCACCCCTCCACTTT. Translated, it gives CASRQGQVLKAHSPLHF.

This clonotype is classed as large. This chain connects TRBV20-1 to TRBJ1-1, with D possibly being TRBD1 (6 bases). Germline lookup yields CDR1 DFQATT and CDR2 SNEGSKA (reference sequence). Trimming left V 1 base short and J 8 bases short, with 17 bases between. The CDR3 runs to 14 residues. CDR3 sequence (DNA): TGCAGTGCTAGAGTTGGAGCGGGGGCGATAGAAGCTTTCTTT. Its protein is CSARVGAGAIEAFF.

CDR3: CGALRESKNIQYF. CDR3 bases: TGCGGGGCCCTTAGGGAATCTAAAAACATTCAGTACTTC. The V call is TRBV20-1, the J call TRBJ2-4; a weak D match, TRBD1 (5 bases). This CDR3 contains 13 residues. CDR1 and CDR2 from the germline V gene are DFQATT and SNEGSKA (reference sequence).

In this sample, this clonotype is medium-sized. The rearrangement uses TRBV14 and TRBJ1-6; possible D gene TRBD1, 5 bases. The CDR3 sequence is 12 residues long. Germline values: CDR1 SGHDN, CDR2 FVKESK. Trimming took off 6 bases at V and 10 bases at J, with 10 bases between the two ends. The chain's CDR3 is CASRGLGSPLHF. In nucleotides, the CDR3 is TGTGCCAGCAGGGGGCTGGGCTCACCCCTCCACTTT.

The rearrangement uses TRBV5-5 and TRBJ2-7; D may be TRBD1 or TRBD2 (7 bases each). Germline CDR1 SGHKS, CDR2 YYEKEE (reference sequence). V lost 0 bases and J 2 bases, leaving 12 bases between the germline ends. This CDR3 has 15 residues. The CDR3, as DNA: TGTGCCAGCAGCTTGGGTCCAGGGGGGGCCTACGAGCAGTACTTC. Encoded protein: CASSLGPGGAYEQYF.

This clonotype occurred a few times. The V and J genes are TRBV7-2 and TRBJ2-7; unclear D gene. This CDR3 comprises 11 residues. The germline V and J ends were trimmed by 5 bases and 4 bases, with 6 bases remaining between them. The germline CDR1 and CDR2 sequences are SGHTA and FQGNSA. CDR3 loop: CASSLVYEQYF. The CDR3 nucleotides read TGTGCCAGCAGCCTCGTGTACGAGCAGTACTTC.

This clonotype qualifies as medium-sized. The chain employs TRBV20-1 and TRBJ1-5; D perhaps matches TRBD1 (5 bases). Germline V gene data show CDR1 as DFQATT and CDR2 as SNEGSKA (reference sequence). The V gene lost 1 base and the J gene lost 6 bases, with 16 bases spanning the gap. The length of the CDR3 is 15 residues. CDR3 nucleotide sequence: TGCAGTGCTAGAGTAGGTGCGGGGCACAGTCAGCCCCAGCATTTT. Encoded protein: CSARVGAGHSQPQHF.

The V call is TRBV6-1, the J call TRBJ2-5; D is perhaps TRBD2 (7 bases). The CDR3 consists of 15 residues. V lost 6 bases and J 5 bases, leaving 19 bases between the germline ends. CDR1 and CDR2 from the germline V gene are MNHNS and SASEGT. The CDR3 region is CASSAFGGGRETQYF. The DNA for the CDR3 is TGTGCCAGCAGCGCCTTTGGGGGGGGGCGGGAGACCCAGTACTTC.

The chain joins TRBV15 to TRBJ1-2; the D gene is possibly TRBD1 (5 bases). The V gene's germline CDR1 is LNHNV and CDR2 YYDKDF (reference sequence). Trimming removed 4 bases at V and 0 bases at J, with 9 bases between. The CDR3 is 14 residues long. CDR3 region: CATSKDIANYGYTF. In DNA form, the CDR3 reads TGTGCCACCAGCAAGGACATAGCTAACTATGGCTACACCTTC.

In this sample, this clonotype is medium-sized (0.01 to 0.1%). CDR3 DNA: TGCAGTGCTATCCGAGGAGGCGGGGGTAGGGAGACCCAGTACTTC. The encoded protein is CSAIRGGGGRETQYF. The rearrangement joins TRBV20-1 to TRBJ2-5; 7 nucleotides agree with TRBD2. The CDR3 totals 15 residues. Germline V CDR1 and CDR2: DFQATT, SNEGSKA (reference sequence). V was pared by 4 bases and J by 5 bases, with 13 bases of the junction left unmatched.

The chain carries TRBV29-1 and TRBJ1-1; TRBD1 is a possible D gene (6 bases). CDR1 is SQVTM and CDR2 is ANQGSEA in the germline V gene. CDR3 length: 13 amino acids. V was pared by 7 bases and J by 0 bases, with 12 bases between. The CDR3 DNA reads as TGCAGCGCCTACAGGGATATGAACACTGAAGCTTTCTTT. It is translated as CSAYRDMNTEAFF.

Here the CDR3 DNA reads TGTGCCAGCAGTAAGCGCCCCCAGGGTTATGATACGCAGTATTTT. This gives the protein CASSKRPQGYDTQYF. This rearrangement joins TRBV6-1 to TRBJ2-3; a possible D gene is TRBD1 (5 bases). Germline-derived CDR1 and CDR2 are MNHNS and SASEGT. This CDR3 comprises 15 residues. V was pared by 5 bases and J by 6 bases, with 18 bases between.

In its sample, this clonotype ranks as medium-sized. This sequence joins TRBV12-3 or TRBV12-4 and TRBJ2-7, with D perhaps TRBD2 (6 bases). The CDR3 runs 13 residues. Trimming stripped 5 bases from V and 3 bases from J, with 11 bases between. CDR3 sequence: CASSAGRVYEQYF. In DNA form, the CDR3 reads TGTGCCAGCAGTGCGGGACGGGTCTACGAGCAGTACTTC.

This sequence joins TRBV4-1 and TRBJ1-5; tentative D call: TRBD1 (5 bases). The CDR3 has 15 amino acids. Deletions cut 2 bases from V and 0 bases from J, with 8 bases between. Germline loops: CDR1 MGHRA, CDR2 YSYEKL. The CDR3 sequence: CASSQQDNSNQPQHF. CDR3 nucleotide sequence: TGCGCCAGCAGCCAACAGGACAATAGCAATCAGCCCCAGCATTTT.

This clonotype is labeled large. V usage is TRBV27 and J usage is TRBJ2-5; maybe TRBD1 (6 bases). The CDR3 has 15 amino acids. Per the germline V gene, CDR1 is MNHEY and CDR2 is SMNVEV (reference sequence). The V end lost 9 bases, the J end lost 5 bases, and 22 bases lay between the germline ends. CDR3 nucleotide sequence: TGTGCCAGTTCCCCCTACAGGGACCTCCAGGAGACCCAGTACTTC. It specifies CASSPYRDLQETQYF.

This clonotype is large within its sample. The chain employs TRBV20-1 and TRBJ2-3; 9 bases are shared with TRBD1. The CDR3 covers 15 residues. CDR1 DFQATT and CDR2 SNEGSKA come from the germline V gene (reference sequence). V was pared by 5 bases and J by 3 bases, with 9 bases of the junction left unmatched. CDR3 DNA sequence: TGCAGTGCTTTTACAGGGGGCGGTGTTACAGATACGCAGTATTTT. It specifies CSAFTGGGVTDTQYF.

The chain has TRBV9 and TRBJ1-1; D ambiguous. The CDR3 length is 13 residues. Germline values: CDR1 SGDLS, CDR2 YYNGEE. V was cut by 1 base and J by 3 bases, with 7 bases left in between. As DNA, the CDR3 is TGTGCCAGCAGCGTAATGTCCTACACTGAAGCTTTCTTT. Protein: CASSVMSYTEAFF. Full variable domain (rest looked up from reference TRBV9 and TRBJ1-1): DSGVTQTPKHLITATGQRVTLRCSPRSGDLSVYWYQQSLDQGLQFLIQYYNGEERAKGNILERFSAQQFPDLHSELNLSSLELGDSALYFCASSVMSYTEAFFGQGTRLTVV.

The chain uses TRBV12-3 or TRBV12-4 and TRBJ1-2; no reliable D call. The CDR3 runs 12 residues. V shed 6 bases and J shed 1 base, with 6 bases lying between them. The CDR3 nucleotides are TGTGCCAGCAGGGGATTTAACTATGGCTACACCTTC. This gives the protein CASRGFNYGYTF.

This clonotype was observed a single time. The CDR3 nucleotides read TGTGCCAGCACTATAGTCGGGGACGCCTACAATGAGCAGTTCTTC. It specifies CASTIVGDAYNEQFF. V usage is TRBV6-1 and J usage is TRBJ2-1; D possibly uses TRBD1 or TRBD2 (5 bases each). The CDR3 is 15 amino acids. V gave up 7 bases and J gave up 2 bases, with 15 bases separating them. Germline CDR1 and CDR2: MNHNS and SASEGT.